This TCR beta chain was documented in a study of blood T cell repertoires in COVID-19. The CDR3 totals 15 residues. CDR1 and CDR2 from the germline V gene are SGHRS and YFSETQ. V gave up 1 base and J gave up 8 bases, with 15 bases separating them. Measured with immunoSEQ multiplex PCR; TCRdb has only the in-frame clones, and not every one. The sample contains approximately 63,000 clones, 80% to 90% of which appear only once. V usage is TRBV5-1 and J usage is TRBJ1-4; the D gene is possibly TRBD1 (6 bases). The receptor comes from a woman of 80 years or more with acute or convalescent COVID-19. The specimen was peripheral blood. CDR3 bases: TGCGCCAGCAGCTTGTATGGGGGCGCGGAGGAAAAACTGTTTTTT. It codes for CASSLYGGAEEKLFF.